Listed here are 27 T cell receptor beta chains from one sample, sequenced in a study of blood T cells in healthy people across ages. A second about 6 to 12 cycle PCR used barcoded and J-beta primers. TCRdb analysed the 5' RACE reads with MiXCR anew, one entry per CDR3 protein. The sample carries around 990,000 distinct CDR3 sequences, approximately 25% recorded once. The data were also submitted as part of a second study, on T cells of mothers and their children.

The sequenced sample was blood. These receptors originate from a girl aged 2 to 9 in good health.

V is TRBV27 and J is TRBJ1-1; D remains unclear. V was pared by 3 bases and J by 8 bases, with 13 bases between. The germline CDR1 and CDR2 sequences are MNHEY and SMNVEV (reference sequence). The CDR3 extends over 13 amino acids. The DNA of the CDR3 is TGTGCCAGCAGTTTCAAACGTCAAGGGGAAGCTTTCTTT. Its protein product is CASSFKRQGEAFF.

This clonotype was counted only a few times. This chain connects TRBV6-5 to TRBJ1-3; D is undetermined. The CDR3 has 15 amino acids. V lost 0 bases and J lost 0, with 6 bases in between. Germline assignment: CDR1 MNHEY and CDR2 SVGAGI. The CDR3 coding sequence is TGTGCCAGCAGTTACTCCGGAATCTCTGGAAACACCATATATTTT. Translating gives CASSYSGISGNTIYF.

As to this clonotype: The junction and the germline gene differ at one end; a read error may be behind it. The chain couples TRBV3-1 to TRBJ2-5; 13 bases map to TRBD2. The CDR3 consists of 15 residues. CDR1 and CDR2 from the germline V gene are LGHDT and YNNKEL (reference sequence). The CDR3 DNA sequence: TGTGCCTGCAGCAGGACTAGCGGGAGCCAAGAGACCCAGTACTTC. Translating it yields CACSRTSGSQETQYF.

This clonotype turned up a few times. The chain couples TRBV3-1 to TRBJ2-1; no reliable D call. The CDR3 loop spans 13 amino acids. Deletions cut 3 bases from V and 9 bases from J, with 12 bases between. Germline CDR1 reads LGHDT; CDR2 reads YNNKEL (reference sequence). The CDR3 protein is CASSQHVVLEQFF. CDR3 bases: TGTGCCAGCAGCCAGCACGTGGTACTTGAGCAGTTCTTC.

The genes are TRBV3-1 and TRBJ1-1; no definite D call. Between the trimmed V and J ends, which lost 0 bases and 4 bases, there was a span of 9 bases. The CDR3 loop spans 14 amino acids. Germline CDR1 reads LGHDT; CDR2 reads YNNKEL (reference sequence). The DNA of the CDR3 is TGTGCCAGCAGCCAAGATCTCCCGGCCACTGAAGCTTTCTTT. This gives the protein CASSQDLPATEAFF.

Comments on this clonotype: This CDR3 is missing its conserved last phenylalanine or tryptophan, likely due to a read error. The chain recombines TRBV2 with TRBJ2-7, with a possible D match to TRBD1 (6 bases). Trimming cost V 5 bases and J 7 bases, with 9 bases left between them. Germline V gene sequence: CDR1 SNHLY, CDR2 FYNNEI. This CDR3 contains 11 residues. The DNA of the CDR3 is TGTGCCAGCAGTTCAGGGGTAGAGCAGTACCTC. Amino acid sequence: CASSSGVEQYL.

This clonotype was observed many times. V usage is TRBV12-3 or TRBV12-4 and J usage is TRBJ2-2, with no clear D. The ends were cut back, 6 bases at V and 6 bases at J, with 5 bases in the middle. CDR3 length: 11 amino acids. CDR3 protein: CASSPPGELFF. In DNA form, the CDR3 reads TGTGCCAGCAGCCCCCCCGGGGAGCTGTTTTTT.

The chain employs TRBV20-1 and TRBJ1-2; D is unclear. The CDR3 is made up of 13 amino acids. V was pared by 1 base and J by 2 bases, with 8 bases between. In germline, CDR1 is DFQATT, CDR2 SNEGSKA (reference sequence). In DNA form, the CDR3 reads TGCAGTGCTAGAGTGTGGGAAAACTATGGCTACACCTTC. Protein product: CSARVWENYGYTF.

The chain recombines TRBV7-9 with TRBJ1-5, with D perhaps TRBD1 (6 bases). Trimming removed 10 bases from V and 3 bases from J, with 16 bases in between. This CDR3 region has 14 residues. From germline, CDR1 is SEHNR and CDR2 FQNEAQ (reference sequence). The CDR3 region is CATTRGGNNQPQHF. The CDR3 nucleotides read TGTGCCACCACCCGAGGGGGAAACAATCAGCCCCAGCATTTT.

This chain joins TRBV6-6 and TRBJ2-7; D may be TRBD2 (6 bases). V dropped 6 bases and J dropped 3 bases, with 21 bases sitting between them. The germline V gene encodes CDR1 MNHNY and CDR2 SVGAGI (reference sequence). The CDR3 runs to 16 residues. The CDR3 loop reads CASSPLKGRSFYEQYF. In DNA, the CDR3 is TGTGCCAGCAGCCCGCTGAAGGGGAGGTCTTTCTACGAGCAGTACTTC.

This clonotype was counted a few times. V usage is TRBV5-8 and J usage is TRBJ2-5; perhaps TRBD2 as D (6 bases). Germline V gives CDR1 SGHTS, CDR2 YDEGEE. The V gene lost 6 bases and the J gene lost 7 bases, with 19 bases spanning the gap. There are 14 residues in the CDR3. The CDR3 DNA reads as TGTGCCAGCACGTCTGGCGGGGCAAGAAGGACCCAGTACTTC. Its translation is CASTSGGARRTQYF. Using reference TRBV5-8 and TRBJ2-5 for the parts outside the CDR3, the full variable domain is EAGVTQSPTHLIKTRGQQATLRCSPISGHTSVYWYQQALGLGLQFLLWYDEGEERNRGNFPPRFSGRQFPNYSSELNVNALELEDSALYLCASTSGGARRTQYFGPGTRLLVL.

The chain has TRBV24-1 and TRBJ2-7, with D unresolved. The CDR3 has 12 amino acids. Germline lookup yields CDR1 KGHDR and CDR2 SFDVKD. Trimming took 4 bases from V and 2 from J, leaving 5 bases between them. The CDR3 sequence is CATSDYTYEQYF. The CDR3 nucleotides are TGTGCCACCAGTGACTATACCTACGAGCAGTACTTC.

A few counts support this clonotype. The V and J genes are TRBV7-9 and TRBJ2-3, with 16 bases fitting TRBD2. V shed 3 bases, J shed 6 bases, and the junction held 3 bases outside the gene matches. Germline CDR1 and CDR2: SEHNR and FQNEAQ (reference sequence). The CDR3 runs to 16 residues. Here the CDR3 reads CASSLGLAGGLDTQYF. CDR3 nucleotide sequence: TGTGCCAGCAGCTTGGGACTAGCGGGGGGGCTGGATACGCAGTATTTT.

This clonotype was counted between two and nine times. The CDR3 nucleotides are TGTGCCAGCAGCTTAGCTCTGGGGGCAGCTAACTATGGCTACACCTTC. This gives the protein CASSLALGAANYGYTF. The chain carries TRBV7-9 and TRBJ1-2; D is perhaps TRBD1 (6 bases). From germline, CDR1 is SEHNR and CDR2 FQNEAQ (reference sequence). Trimming cost V 0 bases and J 0 bases, with 11 bases left between them. The CDR3 consists of 16 residues. Based on the CDR3 plus reference TRBV7-9 and TRBJ1-2, the full variable domain is DTGVSQNPRHKITKRGQNVTFRCDPISEHNRLYWYRQTLGQGPEFLTYFQNEAQLEKSRLLSDRFSAERPKGSFSTLEIQRTEQGDSAMYLCASSLALGAANYGYTFGSGTRLTVV.

This clonotype was observed a few times. This chain connects TRBV7-9 to TRBJ2-7, with TRBD1 matching 9 bases. V lost 4 bases, J lost 4 bases, and 2 bases stayed unmatched. Germline CDR1 and CDR2: SEHNR and FQNEAQ (reference sequence). The CDR3 loop spans 13 amino acids. The CDR3, as DNA: TGTGCCAGCAGCTGGGACAGGGTTTACGAGCAGTACTTC. It is translated as CASSWDRVYEQYF.

This clonotype has just a few counts. The V call is TRBV5-5, the J call TRBJ2-2, with D unclear. V lost 2 bases to trimming and J lost 6 bases, with 8 bases between them. The CDR3 is 13 amino acids. Germline lookup yields CDR1 SGHKS and CDR2 YYEKEE (reference sequence). Here the CDR3 reads CASSFLGSGELFF. For the CDR3, the DNA is TGTGCCAGCAGCTTTCTTGGTTCCGGGGAGCTGTTTTTT.

The chain combines TRBV15 with TRBJ1-1, with D possibly being TRBD1 (5 bases). V lost 2 bases and J 4 bases, leaving 8 bases between the germline ends. Germline values: CDR1 LNHNV, CDR2 YYDKDF (reference sequence). The CDR3 loop spans 13 amino acids. CDR3 in amino acids: CATSRQGATEAFF. The CDR3 nucleotides read TGTGCCACCAGCAGACAGGGCGCCACTGAAGCTTTCTTT.

The rearrangement links TRBV29-1 to TRBJ1-2; 7 bases match TRBD1. CDR3 length: 14 amino acids. Per the germline V gene, CDR1 is SQVTM and CDR2 is ANQGSEA. The junction had 7 bases not matched to a gene; V was cut back by 1 base and J by 5 bases. CDR3 protein: CSVEGQGFIYGYTF. CDR3 coding DNA: TGCAGCGTTGAAGGACAGGGTTTCATATATGGCTACACCTTC.

This rearrangement joins TRBV28 to TRBJ2-3; 13 bases agree with TRBD2. The CDR3 is 15 amino acids. Per the germline V gene, CDR1 is MDHEN and CDR2 is SYDVKM. V shed 10 bases, J shed 5 bases, and the junction held 9 bases outside the gene matches. Written as DNA, the CDR3 is TGTGCCACCTGGACTAGCGGGAGCGGTAGAGATACGCAGTATTTT. Its protein product is CATWTSGSGRDTQYF.

This clonotype was counted between two and nine times. The chain is built from TRBV20-1 and TRBJ1-4; D unclear. The CDR3 totals 13 residues. V lost 0 bases to trimming and J lost 8 bases, with 10 bases between them. The V gene's germline CDR1 is DFQATT and CDR2 SNEGSKA (reference sequence). The CDR3 DNA sequence: TGCAGTGCTAGAGATATCCGTTGGGAAAAACTGTTTTTT. It yields the protein CSARDIRWEKLFF.

This clonotype was observed many times. The chain carries TRBV6-6 and TRBJ1-1; D remains ambiguous. In germline, CDR1 is MNHNY, CDR2 SVGAGI (reference sequence). The CDR3 extends over 14 amino acids. V was shortened by 0 bases and J by 1 base, with 6 bases between the two germline ends. CDR3 sequence (DNA): TGTGCCAGCAGTTACTCCCCACCGAACACTGAAGCTTTCTTT. Amino acids: CASSYSPPNTEAFF.

V gene TRBV25-1 combines with J gene TRBJ1-4; maybe TRBD1 (6 bases). The CDR3 contains 14 residues. Germline lookup yields CDR1 MGHDK and CDR2 SYGVNS. Between the trimmed V and J ends, which lost 3 bases and 7 bases, there was a span of 12 bases. The CDR3: CASSDRGVFEKLFF. The CDR3 coding sequence is TGTGCCAGCAGTGACAGGGGAGTATTTGAAAAACTGTTTTTT.

This clonotype has more than one count but fewer than ten. The gene calls are TRBV6-4 and TRBJ2-3, with D unclear. CDR1 is MRHNA and CDR2 is SNTAGT in the germline V gene. V lost 4 bases and J lost 3, with 8 bases in between. The CDR3 is made up of 13 amino acids. The DNA for the CDR3 is TGTGCCAGCAGTGTGTGGGCAACAGATACGCAGTATTTT. Its protein product is CASSVWATDTQYF.

The rearrangement links TRBV4-1 to TRBJ2-3; D remains unclear. CDR3 size: 15 residues. Trimming pared 1 base from V and 1 base from J, leaving 9 bases between. In germline, CDR1 is MGHRA, CDR2 YSYEKL. In DNA, the CDR3 is TGCGCCAGCAGCCAAGTGGCTCGGGGCACAGATACGCAGTATTTT. As protein: CASSQVARGTDTQYF.

The chain recombines TRBV7-8 with TRBJ2-1; TRBD1 matches 10 bases. The DNA end favors TRBJ2-7, so the J call may be wrong. The V gene's germline CDR1 is SGHVS and CDR2 FQNEAQ. This CDR3 contains 19 residues. CDR3 sequence reads: CASSLAPGQGSESSYEQYF. The CDR3 DNA follows: TGTGCCAGCAGCTTAGCACCGGGACAGGGGTCAGAATCCTCCTACGAGCAGTACTTC.

A few counts support this clonotype. V and J are TRBV28 and TRBJ2-7; either TRBD1 or TRBD2 may fit D (5 bases each). The CDR3 is 12 residues long. With 1 base removed from V and 6 bases from J, the gap between germline ends came to 7 bases. From germline, CDR1 is MDHEN and CDR2 SYDVKM. In nucleotides, the CDR3 is TGTGCCAGCAGTTTATACGGGACCGAGCAGTACTTC. Translating gives CASSLYGTEQYF.

This rearrangement joins TRBV7-9 to TRBJ2-7; tentatively, D is TRBD2 (5 bases). This CDR3 is 13 amino acids long. Germline V CDR1 and CDR2: SEHNR, FQNEAQ (reference sequence). V was trimmed by 5 bases and J by 7 bases, leaving 15 bases between them. This chain's CDR3 is CASSPWGSVEQYF. As DNA, the CDR3 is TGTGCCAGCAGCCCGTGGGGTAGCGTGGAGCAGTACTTC.